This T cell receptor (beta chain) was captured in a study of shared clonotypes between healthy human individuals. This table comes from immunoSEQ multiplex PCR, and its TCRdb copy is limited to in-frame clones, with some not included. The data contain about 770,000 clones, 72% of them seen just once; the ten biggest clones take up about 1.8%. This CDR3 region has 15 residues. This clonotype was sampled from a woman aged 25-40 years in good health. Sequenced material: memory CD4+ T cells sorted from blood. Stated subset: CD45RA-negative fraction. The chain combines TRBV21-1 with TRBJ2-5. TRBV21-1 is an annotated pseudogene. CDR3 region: CASSKEGSRKETQYF. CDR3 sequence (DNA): TGTGCCAGCAGCAAAGAAGGCAGTCGGAAAGAGACCCAGTACTTC.